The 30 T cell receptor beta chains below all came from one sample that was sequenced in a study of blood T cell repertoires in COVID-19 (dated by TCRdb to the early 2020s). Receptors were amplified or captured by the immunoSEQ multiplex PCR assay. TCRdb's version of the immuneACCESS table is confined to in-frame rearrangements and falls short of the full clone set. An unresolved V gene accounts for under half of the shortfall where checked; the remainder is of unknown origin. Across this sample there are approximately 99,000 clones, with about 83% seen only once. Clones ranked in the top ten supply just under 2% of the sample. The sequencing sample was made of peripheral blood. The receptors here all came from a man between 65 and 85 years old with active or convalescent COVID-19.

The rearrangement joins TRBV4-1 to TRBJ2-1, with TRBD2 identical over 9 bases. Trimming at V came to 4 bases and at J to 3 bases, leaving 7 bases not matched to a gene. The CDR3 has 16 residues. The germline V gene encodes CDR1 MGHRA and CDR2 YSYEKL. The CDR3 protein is CASSLGPSGDYNEQFF. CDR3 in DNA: TGCGCCAGCAGCCTCGGGCCTAGCGGGGACTACAATGAGCAGTTCTTC.

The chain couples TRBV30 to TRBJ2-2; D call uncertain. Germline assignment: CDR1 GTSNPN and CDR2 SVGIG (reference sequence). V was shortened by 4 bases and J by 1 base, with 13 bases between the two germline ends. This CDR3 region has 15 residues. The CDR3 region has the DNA TGTGCCTGGAACCCCTCCAGAGGGAACACCGGGGAGCTGTTTTTT. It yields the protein CAWNPSRGNTGELFF.

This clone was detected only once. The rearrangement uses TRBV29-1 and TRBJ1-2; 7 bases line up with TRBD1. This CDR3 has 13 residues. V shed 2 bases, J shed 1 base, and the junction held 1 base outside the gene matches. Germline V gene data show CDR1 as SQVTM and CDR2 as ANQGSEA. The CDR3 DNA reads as TGCAGCGTTGAACCAGGGGGTAACTATGGCTACACCTTC. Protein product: CSVEPGGNYGYTF.

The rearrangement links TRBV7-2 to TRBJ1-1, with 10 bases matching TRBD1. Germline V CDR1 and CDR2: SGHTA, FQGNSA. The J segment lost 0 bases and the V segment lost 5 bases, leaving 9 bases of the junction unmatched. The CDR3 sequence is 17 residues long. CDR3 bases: TGTGCCAGCAGCCGGGGGACAGGGGCGTTCATGAACACTGAAGCTTTCTTT. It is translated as CASSRGTGAFMNTEAFF.

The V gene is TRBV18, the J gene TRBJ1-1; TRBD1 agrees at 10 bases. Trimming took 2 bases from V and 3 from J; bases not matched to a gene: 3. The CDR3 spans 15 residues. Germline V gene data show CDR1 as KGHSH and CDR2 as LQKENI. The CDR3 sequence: CASSPTGTGDTEAFF. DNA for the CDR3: TGTGCCAGCTCACCAACCGGGACAGGGGACACTGAAGCTTTCTTT.

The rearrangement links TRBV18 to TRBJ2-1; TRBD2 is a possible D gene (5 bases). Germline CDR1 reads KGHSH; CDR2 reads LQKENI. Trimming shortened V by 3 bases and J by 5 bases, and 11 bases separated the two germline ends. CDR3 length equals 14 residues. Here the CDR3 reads CASSPGSGNNEQFF. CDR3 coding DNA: TGTGCCAGCTCACCGGGATCCGGGAACAATGAGCAGTTCTTC.

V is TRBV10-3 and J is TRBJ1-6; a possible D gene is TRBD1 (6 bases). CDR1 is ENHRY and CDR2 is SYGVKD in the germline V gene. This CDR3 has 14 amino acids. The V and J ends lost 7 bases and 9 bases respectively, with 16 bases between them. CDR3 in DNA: TGTGCCATCACACTAGACAGGAGCGGTTCACCCCTCCACTTT. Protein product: CAITLDRSGSPLHF.

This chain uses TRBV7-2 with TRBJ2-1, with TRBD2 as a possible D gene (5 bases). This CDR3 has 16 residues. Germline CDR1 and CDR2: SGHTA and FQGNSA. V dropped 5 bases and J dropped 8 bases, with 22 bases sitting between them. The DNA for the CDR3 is TGTGCCAGCAGCCCGACTCTAGCTGATCGCCTCCATGAGCAGTTCTTC. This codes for CASSPTLADRLHEQFF.

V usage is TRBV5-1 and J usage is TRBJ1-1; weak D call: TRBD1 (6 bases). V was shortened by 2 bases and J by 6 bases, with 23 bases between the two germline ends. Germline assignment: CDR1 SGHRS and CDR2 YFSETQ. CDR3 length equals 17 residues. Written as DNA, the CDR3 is TGCGCCAGCAGCTTCAGCCCCCAATTGACAGGCCTCGCTGAAGCTTTCTTT. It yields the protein CASSFSPQLTGLAEAFF.

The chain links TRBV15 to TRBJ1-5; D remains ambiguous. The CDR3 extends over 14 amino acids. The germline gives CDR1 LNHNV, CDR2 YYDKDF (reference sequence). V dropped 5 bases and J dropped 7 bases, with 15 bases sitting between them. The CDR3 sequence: CATSHSAPGQPQHF. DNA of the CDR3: TGTGCCACCAGCCACAGTGCGCCTGGGCAGCCCCAGCATTTT.

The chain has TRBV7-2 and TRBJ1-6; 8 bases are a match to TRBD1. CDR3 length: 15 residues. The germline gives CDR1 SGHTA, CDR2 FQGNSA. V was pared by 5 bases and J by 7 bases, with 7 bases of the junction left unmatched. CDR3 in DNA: TGTGCCAGCAGCCCGCAGGGGGCGCGAAATTCACCCCTCCACTTT. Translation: CASSPQGARNSPLHF.

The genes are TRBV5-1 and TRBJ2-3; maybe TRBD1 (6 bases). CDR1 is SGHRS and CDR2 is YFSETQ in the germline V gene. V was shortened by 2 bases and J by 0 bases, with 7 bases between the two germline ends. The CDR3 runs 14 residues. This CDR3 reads CASSFQGSTDTQYF. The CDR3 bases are TGCGCCAGCAGCTTTCAGGGGAGCACAGATACGCAGTATTTT.

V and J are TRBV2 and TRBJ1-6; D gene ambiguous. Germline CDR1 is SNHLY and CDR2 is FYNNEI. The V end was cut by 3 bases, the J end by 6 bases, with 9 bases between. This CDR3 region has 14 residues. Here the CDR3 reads CASSEQASNSPLHF. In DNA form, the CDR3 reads TGTGCCAGCAGTGAGCAGGCTTCTAATTCACCCCTCCACTTT.

This CDR3 reads CASSLQGMNTEAFF. Written as DNA, the CDR3 is TGTGCCAGCAGCCTCCAGGGGATGAACACTGAAGCTTTCTTT. J is TRBJ1-1 and V is TRBV6-2 or TRBV6-3; D might be TRBD1 (6 bases). This CDR3 is 14 amino acids long. V lost 6 bases and J lost 0, with 11 bases in between. Germline V CDR1 and CDR2: MNHEY, SVGEGT.

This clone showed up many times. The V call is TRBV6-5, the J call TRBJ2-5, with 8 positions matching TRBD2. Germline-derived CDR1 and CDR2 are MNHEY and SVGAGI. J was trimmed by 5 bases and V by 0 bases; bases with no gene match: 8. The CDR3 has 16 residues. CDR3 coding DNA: TGTGCCAGCAGTTACTCGAGTAGCGGGGTGTGGGAGACCCAGTACTTC. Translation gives CASSYSSSGVWETQYF.

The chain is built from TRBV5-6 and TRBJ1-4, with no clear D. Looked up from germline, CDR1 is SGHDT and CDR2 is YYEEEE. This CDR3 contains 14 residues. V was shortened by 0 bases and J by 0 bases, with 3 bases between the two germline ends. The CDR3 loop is CASSLVATNEKLFF. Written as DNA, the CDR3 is TGTGCCAGCAGCTTGGTCGCAACTAATGAAAAACTGTTTTTT.

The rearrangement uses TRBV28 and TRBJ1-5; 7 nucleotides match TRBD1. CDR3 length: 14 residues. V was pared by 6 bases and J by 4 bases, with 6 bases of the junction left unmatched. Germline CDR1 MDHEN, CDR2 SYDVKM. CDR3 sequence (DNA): TGTGCCAGCAGACGGGACAGCCTGAATCAGCCCCAGCATTTT. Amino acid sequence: CASRRDSLNQPQHF.

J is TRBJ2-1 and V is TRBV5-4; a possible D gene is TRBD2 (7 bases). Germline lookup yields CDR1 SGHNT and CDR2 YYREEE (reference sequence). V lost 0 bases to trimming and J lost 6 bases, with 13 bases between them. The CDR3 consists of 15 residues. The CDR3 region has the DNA TGTGCCAGCAGCTTGGCGGGGGGCGGTCGCAATGAGCAGTTCTTC. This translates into CASSLAGGGRNEQFF.

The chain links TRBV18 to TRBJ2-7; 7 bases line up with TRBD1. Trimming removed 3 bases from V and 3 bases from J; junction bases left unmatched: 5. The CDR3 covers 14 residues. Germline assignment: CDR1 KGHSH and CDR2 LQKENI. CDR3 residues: CASSPSRDSYEQYF. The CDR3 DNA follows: TGTGCCAGCTCACCTTCCCGGGACAGCTACGAGCAGTACTTC.

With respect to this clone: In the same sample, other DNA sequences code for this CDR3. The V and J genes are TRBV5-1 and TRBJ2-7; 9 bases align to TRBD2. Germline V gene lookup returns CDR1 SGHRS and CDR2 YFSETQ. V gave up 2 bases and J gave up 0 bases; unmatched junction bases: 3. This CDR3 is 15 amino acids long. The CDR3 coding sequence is TGCGCCAGCAGCTTTTTAGCGGGGGTCTCCTACGAGCAGTACTTC. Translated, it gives CASSFLAGVSYEQYF.

Here the CDR3 reads CASRPTGGNYGYTF. The CDR3 coding sequence is TGTGCCAGCAGGCCTACAGGGGGAAACTATGGCTACACCTTC. The V and J genes are TRBV6-5 and TRBJ1-2, with TRBD1 identical over 8 bases. The germline V gene encodes CDR1 MNHEY and CDR2 SVGAGI. The V gene end was trimmed by 6 bases and the J gene end by 2 bases; junction bases not matched to a gene: 5. This CDR3 comprises 14 residues.

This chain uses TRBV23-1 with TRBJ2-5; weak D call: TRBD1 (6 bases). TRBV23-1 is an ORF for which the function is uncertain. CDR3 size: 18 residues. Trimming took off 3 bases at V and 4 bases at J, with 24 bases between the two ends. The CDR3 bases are TGCGCCAGCAGTCACGGGGACCAGGGGAGTTCGTCTGGAGAGACCCAGTACTTC. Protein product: CASSHGDQGSSSGETQYF.

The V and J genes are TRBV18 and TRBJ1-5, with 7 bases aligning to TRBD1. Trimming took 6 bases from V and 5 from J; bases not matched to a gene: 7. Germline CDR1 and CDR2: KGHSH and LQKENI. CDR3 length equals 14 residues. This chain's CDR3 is CASSLHRGDQPQHF. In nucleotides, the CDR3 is TGTGCCAGCTCTCTCCACAGGGGAGATCAGCCCCAGCATTTT.

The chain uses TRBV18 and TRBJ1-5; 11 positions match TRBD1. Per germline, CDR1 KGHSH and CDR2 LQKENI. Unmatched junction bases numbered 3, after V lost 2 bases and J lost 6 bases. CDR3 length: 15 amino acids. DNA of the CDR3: TGTGCCAGCTCACCAGGGACAGGGGGGATTCAGCCCCAGCATTTT. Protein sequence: CASSPGTGGIQPQHF. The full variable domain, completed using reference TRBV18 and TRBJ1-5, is NAGVMQNPRHLVRRRGQEARLRCSPMKGHSHVYWYRQLPEEGLKFMVYLQKENIIDESGMPKERFSAEFPKEGPSILRIQQVVRGDSAAYFCASSPGTGGIQPQHFGDGTRLSIL.

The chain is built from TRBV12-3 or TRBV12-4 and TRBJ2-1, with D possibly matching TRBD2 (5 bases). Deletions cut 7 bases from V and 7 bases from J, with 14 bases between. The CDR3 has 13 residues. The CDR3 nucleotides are TGTGCCAGCACCCATAGCGTTGCGAATGAGCAGTTCTTC. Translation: CASTHSVANEQFF.

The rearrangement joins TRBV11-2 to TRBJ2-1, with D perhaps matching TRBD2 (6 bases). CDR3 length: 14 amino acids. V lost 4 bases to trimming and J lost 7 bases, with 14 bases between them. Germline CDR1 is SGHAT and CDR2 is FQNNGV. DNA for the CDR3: TGTGCCAGCAGCTCCTCGGATGGGGGGAATGAGCAGTTCTTC. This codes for CASSSSDGGNEQFF.

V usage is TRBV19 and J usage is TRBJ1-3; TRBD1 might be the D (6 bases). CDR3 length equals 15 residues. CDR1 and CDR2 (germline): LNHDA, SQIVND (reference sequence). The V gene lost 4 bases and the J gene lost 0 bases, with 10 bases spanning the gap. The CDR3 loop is CASSTDRLSGNTIYF. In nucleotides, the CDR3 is TGTGCCAGTAGTACCGACAGGCTCTCTGGAAACACCATATATTTT. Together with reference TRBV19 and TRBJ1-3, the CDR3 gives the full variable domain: DGGITQSPKYLFRKEGQNVTLSCEQNLNHDAMYWYRQDPGQGLRLIYYSQIVNDFQKGDIAEGYSVSREKKESFPLTVTSAQKNPTAFYLCASSTDRLSGNTIYFGEGSWLTVV.

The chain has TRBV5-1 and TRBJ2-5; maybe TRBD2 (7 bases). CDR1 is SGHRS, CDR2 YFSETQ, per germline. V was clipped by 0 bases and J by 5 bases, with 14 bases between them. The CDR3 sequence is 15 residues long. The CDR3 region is CASSLVGGGQETQYF. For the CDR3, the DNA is TGCGCCAGCAGCTTGGTAGGCGGGGGCCAGGAGACCCAGTACTTC.

The CDR3 loop is CSVDSGVEGANVLTF. CDR3 in DNA: TGCAGCGTTGATTCCGGGGTGGAAGGGGCCAACGTCCTGACTTTC. This rearrangement joins TRBV29-1 to TRBJ2-6; D might be TRBD2 (5 bases). This CDR3 is 15 amino acids long. V was cut by 3 bases and J by 4 bases, with 13 bases left in between. Germline V CDR1 and CDR2: SQVTM, ANQGSEA.

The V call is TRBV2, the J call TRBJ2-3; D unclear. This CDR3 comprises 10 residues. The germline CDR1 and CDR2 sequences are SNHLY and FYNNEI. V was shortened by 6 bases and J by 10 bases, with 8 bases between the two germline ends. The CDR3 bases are TGTGCCAGCAGACAGAGTGCGCAGTATTTT. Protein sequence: CASRQSAQYF. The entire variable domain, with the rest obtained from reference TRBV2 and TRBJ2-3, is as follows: EPEVTQTPSHQVTQMGQEVILRCVPISNHLYFYWYRQILGQKVEFLVSFYNNEISEKSEIFDDQFSVERPDGSNFTLKIRSTKLEDSAMYFCASRQSAQYFGPGTRLTVL.